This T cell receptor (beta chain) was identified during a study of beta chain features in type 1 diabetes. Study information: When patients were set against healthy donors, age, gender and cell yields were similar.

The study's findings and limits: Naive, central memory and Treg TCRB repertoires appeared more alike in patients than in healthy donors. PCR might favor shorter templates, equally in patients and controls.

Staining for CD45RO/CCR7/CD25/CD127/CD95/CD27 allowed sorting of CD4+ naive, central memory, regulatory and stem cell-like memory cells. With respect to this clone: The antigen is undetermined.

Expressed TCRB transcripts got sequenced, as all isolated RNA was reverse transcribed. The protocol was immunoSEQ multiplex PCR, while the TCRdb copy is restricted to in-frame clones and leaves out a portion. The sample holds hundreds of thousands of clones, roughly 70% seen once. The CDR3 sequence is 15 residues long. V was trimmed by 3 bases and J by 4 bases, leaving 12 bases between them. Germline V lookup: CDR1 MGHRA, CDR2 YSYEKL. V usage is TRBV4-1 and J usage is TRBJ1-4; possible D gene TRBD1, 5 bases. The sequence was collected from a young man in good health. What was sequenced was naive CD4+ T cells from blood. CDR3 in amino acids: CASSQRQILNEKLFF. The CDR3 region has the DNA TGCGCCAGCAGCCAGCGACAGATTCTTAATGAAAAACTGTTTTTT.